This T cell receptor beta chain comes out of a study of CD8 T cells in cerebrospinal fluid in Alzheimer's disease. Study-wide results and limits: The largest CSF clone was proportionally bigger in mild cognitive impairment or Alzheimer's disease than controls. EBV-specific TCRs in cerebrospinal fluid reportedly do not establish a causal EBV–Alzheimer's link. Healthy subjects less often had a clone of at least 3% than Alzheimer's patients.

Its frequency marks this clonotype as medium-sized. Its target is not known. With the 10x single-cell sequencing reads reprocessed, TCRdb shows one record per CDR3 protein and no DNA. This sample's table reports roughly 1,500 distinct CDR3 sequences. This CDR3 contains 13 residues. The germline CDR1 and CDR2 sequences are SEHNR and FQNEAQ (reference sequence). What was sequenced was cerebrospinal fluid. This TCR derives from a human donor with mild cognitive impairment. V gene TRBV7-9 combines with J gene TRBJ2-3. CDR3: CASSPEPPDTQYF.